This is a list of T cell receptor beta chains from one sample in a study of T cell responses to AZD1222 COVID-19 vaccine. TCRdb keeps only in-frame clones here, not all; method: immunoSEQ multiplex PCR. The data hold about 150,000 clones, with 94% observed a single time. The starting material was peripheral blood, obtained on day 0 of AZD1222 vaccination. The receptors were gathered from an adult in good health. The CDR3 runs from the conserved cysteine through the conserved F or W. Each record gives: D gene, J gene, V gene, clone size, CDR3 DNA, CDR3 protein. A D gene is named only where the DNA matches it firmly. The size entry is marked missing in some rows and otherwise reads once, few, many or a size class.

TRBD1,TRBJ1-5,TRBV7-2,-,TGTGCCAGCAGCTTGGACAGGGGGCAGCCCCAGCATTTT,CASSLDRGQPQHF
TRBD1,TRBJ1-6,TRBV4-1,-,TGCGCCAGCAGCCTCAAAACGGGAGACACAGGGGCCTATAATTCACCCCTCCACTTT,CASSLKTGDTGAYNSPLHF
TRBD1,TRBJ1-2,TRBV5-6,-,TGTGCCAGCAGCCCCGACAGGGGGAACGGCTACACCTTC,CASSPDRGNGYTF
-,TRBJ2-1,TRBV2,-,TGTGCCAGCCAGGTCCTCAGCTCCTACAATGAGCAGTTCTTC,CASQVLSSYNEQFF
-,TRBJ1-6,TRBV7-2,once,TGTGCCAGCAGCTTGGAAGTGTTTTATAATTCACCCCTCCACTTT,CASSLEVFYNSPLHF
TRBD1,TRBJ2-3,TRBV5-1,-,TGCGCCAGCAGCCGCACAGGGGACCGCACAGATACGCAGTATTTT,CASSRTGDRTDTQYF
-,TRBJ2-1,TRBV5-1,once,TGCGCCAGCAGCTATTCTGTTGTGGGTATGCTGGATGAGCAGTTCTTC,CASSYSVVGMLDEQFF
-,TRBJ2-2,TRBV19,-,TGTGCCAGCGGGGGGACAGAGAACACCGGGGAGCTGTTTTTT,CASGGTENTGELFF
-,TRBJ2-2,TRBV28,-,TGTGCCAGCAGTGGCGTGGTACGGAACACCGGGGAGCTGTTTTTT,CASSGVVRNTGELFF
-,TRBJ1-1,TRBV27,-,TGTGCCAGCAGTTTAACCGTGGACAGTAGGACTGAAGCTTTCTTT,CASSLTVDSRTEAFF
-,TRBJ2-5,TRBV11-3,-,TGTGCCAGCAGCTTATGGTGGACCGCGCAAGAGACCCAGTACTTC,CASSLWWTAQETQYF
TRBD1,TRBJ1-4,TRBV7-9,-,TGTGCCAGCAGCTTAGATGTGGACAGGGTAAAAGAAAAACTGTTTTTT,CASSLDVDRVKEKLFF
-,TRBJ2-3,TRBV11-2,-,TGTGCCAGCAGCTTAGGTGTGACTAGCACAGATACGCAGTATTTT,CASSLGVTSTDTQYF
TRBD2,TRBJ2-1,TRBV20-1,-,TGCAGTGCTACCCCCCTAGCGGGACAGTTCTTC,CSATPLAGQFF
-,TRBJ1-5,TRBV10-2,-,TGCGCCAGCATGGCAGGGGAGGGCAATCAGCCCCAGCATTTT,CASMAGEGNQPQHF
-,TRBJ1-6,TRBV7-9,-,TGTGCCAGCAGCTCGGGAAGTTCACCCCTCCACTTT,CASSSGSSPLHF
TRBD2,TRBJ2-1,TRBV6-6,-,TGTGCCAGCAGTCCTAGCGGGGCTATTTACAATGAGCAGTTCTTC,CASSPSGAIYNEQFF
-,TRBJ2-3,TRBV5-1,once,TGCGCCAGCAGCTTGGAGGGACGCCGGCTGGTAGATACGCAGTATTTT,CASSLEGRRLVDTQYF
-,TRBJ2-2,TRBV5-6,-,TGTGCCAGCAGCTTGCTCCCTTTTGCCGGGGAGCTGTTTTTT,CASSLLPFAGELFF
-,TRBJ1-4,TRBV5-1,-,TGCGCCAGCAGCTTGGCCGTCACGGCACGAAAACTGTTTTTT,CASSLAVTARKLFF
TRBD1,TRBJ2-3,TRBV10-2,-,TGCGCCAGCAGGAATCAGGGGGCAGATACGCAGTATTTT,CASRNQGADTQYF